The next 23 T cell receptor beta chains were all read from a single sample in a study of blood T cell repertoires in COVID-19. Only in-frame clones appear in the TCRdb table, and some are missing; sequencing was by immunoSEQ multiplex PCR. The sample consists of some 170,000 clones, roughly 81% of them appearing once. Sequenced: peripheral blood. The receptors stem from a woman in her thirties or forties with COVID-19, enrolled during active disease.

The chain links TRBV9 to TRBJ2-7; 11 nucleotides align to TRBD1. V shed 2 bases and J 4 bases; nucleotides not matched to a gene: 2. Germline V lookup: CDR1 SGDLS, CDR2 YYNGEE. This CDR3 is built from 14 residues. The CDR3 loop reads CASSVGQGGYEQYF. Here the CDR3 DNA reads TGTGCCAGCAGCGTGGGACAGGGGGGATACGAGCAGTACTTC.

V gene TRBV7-2 combines with J gene TRBJ2-3, with D tentatively TRBD1 (5 bases). The CDR3 runs 14 residues. Trimming stripped 1 base from V and 4 bases from J, with 9 bases between. Per the germline V gene, CDR1 is SGHTA and CDR2 is FQGNSA. The CDR3 here is CASSLGGASDTQYF. The DNA for the CDR3 is TGTGCCAGCAGCTTAGGGGGCGCGTCAGATACGCAGTATTTT. The entire variable domain, with the rest obtained from reference TRBV7-2 and TRBJ2-3, is as follows: GAGVSQSPSNKVTEKGKDVELRCDPISGHTALYWYRQSLGQGLEFLIYFQGNSAPDKSGLPSDRFSAERTGGSVSTLTIQRTQQEDSAVYLCASSLGGASDTQYFGPGTRLTVL.

The CDR3 is CASSPRQNLNTEAFF. As DNA, the CDR3 is TGTGCCAGCAGTCCAAGACAGAATTTGAACACTGAAGCTTTCTTT. The chain uses TRBV27 and TRBJ1-1; tentative D call: TRBD1 (5 bases). Trimming shortened V by 5 bases and J by 0 bases, and 13 bases separated the two germline ends. The CDR3 spans 15 residues. The germline gives CDR1 MNHEY, CDR2 SMNVEV (reference sequence).

The J gene is TRBJ2-3, the V gene TRBV3-1 (or the pseudogene TRBV3-2); 7 bases align to TRBD2. V lost 6 bases to trimming and J lost 5 bases; unmatched junction nucleotides: 2. Germline V gene data show CDR1 as LGHDT and CDR2 as YNNKEL (reference sequence). The CDR3 is 12 residues long. The CDR3 DNA follows: TGTGCCAGCAGGACGGGGGGAGATACGCAGTATTTT. This sequence encodes CASRTGGDTQYF.

The CDR3 sequence: CASHRDTDTQYF. The CDR3 coding sequence is TGTGCCAGCCACCGGGACACAGATACGCAGTATTTT. This sequence joins TRBV2 and TRBJ2-3; D is perhaps TRBD2 (5 bases). Germline V gene lookup returns CDR1 SNHLY and CDR2 FYNNEI. The CDR3 has 12 residues. Trimming shortened V by 8 bases and J by 2 bases, and 8 bases separated the two germline ends.

This rearrangement joins TRBV28 to TRBJ1-5; a weak D match, TRBD1 (6 bases). CDR1 is MDHEN and CDR2 is SYDVKM in the germline V gene. This CDR3 has 12 residues. With 6 bases removed from V and 6 bases from J, the gap between germline ends came to 9 bases. CDR3 amino acids: CASSYRAQPQHF. The CDR3 nucleotides are TGTGCCAGCAGCTACAGGGCTCAGCCCCAGCATTTT.

The chain is built from TRBV29-1 and TRBJ1-2; 12 nucleotides align to TRBD1. V was clipped by 7 bases and J by 2 bases; unmatched bases: 8. The CDR3 has 15 residues. In germline, CDR1 is SQVTM, CDR2 ANQGSEA. CDR3 sequence: CSAQGTGGRNYGYTF. CDR3 in DNA: TGCAGCGCCCAAGGGACAGGGGGCAGAAACTATGGCTACACCTTC.

In DNA form, the CDR3 reads TGTGCCTGGGTCGGGTATGGCTACACCTTC. Translation gives CAWVGYGYTF. The chain recombines TRBV30 with TRBJ1-2; D is unresolved. Germline loops: CDR1 GTSNPN, CDR2 SVGIG (reference sequence). The CDR3 spans 10 residues. V lost 5 bases and J 5 bases, leaving 6 bases between the germline ends.

This clone was seen a single time. CDR3: CASSPGLAGDTQYF. In nucleotides, the CDR3 is TGTGCCAGCTCACCAGGGCTAGCGGGAGATACGCAGTATTTT. The chain employs TRBV18 and TRBJ2-3; 8 nucleotides agree with TRBD2. CDR1 KGHSH and CDR2 LQKENI come from the germline V gene. The V gene end was trimmed by 2 bases and the J gene end by 5 bases; junction bases not matched to a gene: 3. CDR3 length: 14 residues.

The CDR3 is CAWTWDSRYGYTF. In DNA form, the CDR3 reads TGTGCCTGGACGTGGGACAGTCGATATGGCTACACCTTC. This chain joins TRBV30 and TRBJ1-2; 7 bases agree with TRBD1. CDR1 and CDR2 (germline): GTSNPN, SVGIG (reference sequence). The J segment lost 5 bases and the V segment lost 4 bases, leaving 7 bases of the junction unmatched. The CDR3 sequence is 13 residues long.

The V call is TRBV7-9, the J call TRBJ2-7, with a tentative D call TRBD1 (6 bases). Germline loops: CDR1 SEHNR, CDR2 FQNEAQ (reference sequence). This CDR3 is built from 15 residues. V lost 2 bases and J lost 5, with 16 bases in between. This CDR3 reads CASSLTNTGFDEQYF. CDR3 bases: TGTGCCAGCAGCTTAACTAATACAGGGTTCGACGAGCAGTACTTC.

The V call is TRBV7-9, the J call TRBJ2-1; unclear D gene. Germline assignment: CDR1 SEHNR and CDR2 FQNEAQ (reference sequence). This CDR3 is 17 amino acids long. V lost 3 bases and J 1 base, leaving 16 bases between the germline ends. The CDR3 DNA is TGTGCCAGCAGCTTTTTGGCCACCCGAGCGTCCTACAATGAGCAGTTCTTC. Protein: CASSFLATRASYNEQFF.

The chain recombines TRBV7-9 with TRBJ2-7, with D possibly TRBD1 on 6 matching bases. Germline CDR1 reads SEHNR; CDR2 reads FQNEAQ (reference sequence). Trimming left V 1 base short and J 2 bases short, with 9 bases between. The CDR3 covers 14 residues. CDR3 nucleotide sequence: TGTGCCAGCAGCTTAGGAAGGGACACCTACGAGCAGTACTTC. It translates to CASSLGRDTYEQYF.

The J gene is TRBJ1-6, the V gene TRBV10-3; D not certain. The CDR3 has 16 amino acids. The germline V gene has CDR1 ENHRY and CDR2 SYGVKD. V lost 8 bases, J lost 0 bases, and 14 bases lay in between. The CDR3 here is CAIAATKSSYNSPLHF. CDR3 DNA sequence: TGTGCCATCGCGGCAACCAAGAGCTCCTATAATTCACCCCTCCACTTT.

The chain employs TRBV30 and TRBJ2-5, with D possibly matching TRBD2 (5 bases). From germline, CDR1 is GTSNPN and CDR2 SVGIG (reference sequence). The CDR3 length is 12 residues. The germline V and J ends were trimmed by 7 bases and 3 bases, with 12 bases remaining between them. The CDR3 nucleotides are TGTGCCTACGACCGGGGAAAAGAGACCCAGTACTTC. This encodes CAYDRGKETQYF.

The V and J genes are TRBV10-1 and TRBJ2-7; 11 nucleotides line up with TRBD2. The length of the CDR3 is 17 residues. Per germline, CDR1 WNHNN and CDR2 SYGVQD (reference sequence). The V segment lost 5 bases and the J segment 0 bases; nucleotides outside the gene matches: 9. The DNA for the CDR3 is TGCGCCAGCAGTCGGGGACTAGCGGAGGAAAGCTCCTACGAGCAGTACTTC. This encodes CASSRGLAEESSYEQYF.

V usage is TRBV3-1 (or the pseudogene TRBV3-2) and J usage is TRBJ1-2; maybe TRBD1 (5 bases). V lost 4 bases and J lost 8, with 14 bases in between. The CDR3 totals 13 residues. In germline, CDR1 is LGHDT, CDR2 YNNKEL (reference sequence). CDR3 loop: CASSPGGYMGYTF. CDR3 nucleotide sequence: TGTGCCAGCAGCCCCGGGGGGTATATGGGCTACACCTTC.

This clone was observed once. This sequence joins TRBV29-1 and TRBJ2-2; 8 bases are a match to TRBD2. CDR1 SQVTM and CDR2 ANQGSEA come from the germline V gene. The CDR3 runs to 14 residues. V shed 4 bases, J shed 2 bases, and the junction held 3 bases outside the gene matches. CDR3 sequence reads: CSVVTSGNTGELFF. DNA of the CDR3: TGCAGCGTTGTCACTAGCGGAAACACCGGGGAGCTGTTTTTT.

The rearrangement joins TRBV2 to TRBJ1-2; 8 positions agree with TRBD1. CDR1 and CDR2 (germline): SNHLY, FYNNEI. This CDR3 spans 14 amino acids. Unmatched junction bases numbered 6, after V lost 3 bases and J lost 6 bases. CDR3 region: CASSETGEGNGYTF. The CDR3 DNA follows: TGTGCCAGCAGTGAGACAGGGGAAGGGAATGGCTACACCTTC.

The chain carries TRBV5-1 and TRBJ2-3, with D possibly being TRBD2 (5 bases). Germline values: CDR1 SGHRS, CDR2 YFSETQ. The CDR3 is 15 residues long. Trimming cost V 3 bases and J 2 bases, with 13 bases left between them. Here the CDR3 DNA reads TGCGCCAGCAGCTATTCGGGATACCACACAGATACGCAGTATTTT. This codes for CASSYSGYHTDTQYF. The full variable domain, its missing parts supplied by reference TRBV5-1 and TRBJ2-3, is KAGVTQTPRYLIKTRGQQVTLSCSPISGHRSVSWYQQTPGQGLQFLFEYFSETQRNKGNFPGRFSGRQFSNSRSEMNVSTLELGDSALYLCASSYSGYHTDTQYFGPGTRLTVL.

The chain recombines TRBV29-1 with TRBJ2-2, with a possible D match to TRBD1 (7 bases). Germline V gene data show CDR1 as SQVTM and CDR2 as ANQGSEA. V was clipped by 5 bases and J by 6 bases, with 10 bases between them. The CDR3 has 12 residues. The CDR3 spells CSVRGTAGELFF. The CDR3, as DNA: TGCAGCGTTCGGGGGACAGCCGGGGAGCTGTTTTTT.

The rearrangement uses TRBV7-9 and TRBJ2-7; TRBD2 might be the D (5 bases). Germline loops: CDR1 SEHNR, CDR2 FQNEAQ (reference sequence). The CDR3 extends over 15 amino acids. Trimming left V 3 bases short and J 2 bases short, with 14 bases between. The CDR3: CASSFERGGAYEQYV. CDR3 nucleotide sequence: TGTGCCAGCAGCTTTGAACGGGGTGGCGCCTACGAGCAGTACGTC.

The chain recombines TRBV28 with TRBJ2-5; D possibly corresponds to TRBD1 (5 bases). Germline V lookup: CDR1 MDHEN, CDR2 SYDVKM. The CDR3 covers 14 residues. With 4 bases removed from V and 2 bases from J, the gap between germline ends came to 11 bases. The CDR3 spells CASSSPGNQETQYF. DNA of the CDR3: TGTGCCAGCAGTTCCCCAGGGAATCAAGAGACCCAGTACTTC.